These 16 T cell receptor beta chains were all obtained from the same sample, sequenced in a study of chemoradiotherapy in HPV16-positive cancers. Clones were sequenced by immunoSEQ multiplex PCR, and TCRdb holds only the in-frame ones, with some missing. The sample lists some 2,000 clones; over 70% were seen once. Sample: tumor tissue, taken from a patient who underwent chemoradiotherapy. The source of these receptors is a human donor with HPV-associated anogenital cancer.

The CDR3 DNA sequence: TGTGCCAGCAGTTTTGGCGGGGCCGCACATGAGCAGTTCTTC. Translation gives CASSFGGAAHEQFF. The rearrangement links TRBV28 to TRBJ2-1; D perhaps matches TRBD2 (6 bases). Trimming stripped 3 bases from V and 8 bases from J, with 14 bases between. From germline, CDR1 is MDHEN and CDR2 SYDVKM. The CDR3 has 14 residues. The full variable domain, rest sourced from reference TRBV28 and TRBJ2-1, is DVKVTQSSRYLVKRTGEKVFLECVQDMDHENMFWYRQDPGLGLRLIYFSYDVKMKEKGDIPEGYSVSREKKERFSLILESASTNQTSMYLCASSFGGAAHEQFFGPGTRLTVL.

This clone was seen more than once but under ten times. The chain joins TRBV2 to TRBJ2-1; TRBD2 matches at 11 bases. This CDR3 has 19 amino acids. Germline values: CDR1 SNHLY, CDR2 FYNNEI. V was pared by 5 bases and J by 0 bases, with 12 bases of the junction left unmatched. For the CDR3, the DNA is TGTGCCAGCAGTCACCAGACTAGCGGGATCCTTTCCTCCTACAATGAGCAGTTCTTC. It yields the protein CASSHQTSGILSSYNEQFF. The full variable domain, its missing parts supplied by reference TRBV2 and TRBJ2-1, is EPEVTQTPSHQVTQMGQEVILRCVPISNHLYFYWYRQILGQKVEFLVSFYNNEISEKSEIFDDQFSVERPDGSNFTLKIRSTKLEDSAMYFCASSHQTSGILSSYNEQFFGPGTRLTVL.

This clone is labeled large. CDR3 loop: CASSLGGAGQVQPQHF. In DNA, the CDR3 is TGTGCCAGCAGCTTAGGGGGCGCGGGTCAAGTTCAGCCCCAGCATTTT. The rearrangement joins TRBV5-5 to TRBJ1-5; 7 positions agree with TRBD1. The V segment lost 2 bases and the J segment 6 bases; nucleotides outside the gene matches: 11. CDR3 length equals 16 residues. Germline V gene sequence: CDR1 SGHKS, CDR2 YYEKEE (reference sequence).

This clone has just a few counts. The chain employs TRBV27 and TRBJ2-7; D is ambiguous. Germline V CDR1 and CDR2: MNHEY, SMNVEV (reference sequence). The length of the CDR3 is 11 residues. Trimming pared 7 bases from V and 3 bases from J, leaving 7 bases between. DNA for the CDR3: TGTGCCAGCAAGAAGAACTACGAGCAGTACTTC. Translated: CASKKNYEQYF.

The V gene is TRBV2, the J gene TRBJ1-2; D is unresolved. The CDR3 loop spans 13 amino acids. Germline V lookup: CDR1 SNHLY, CDR2 FYNNEI. V was cut by 1 base and J by 5 bases, with 8 bases left in between. In DNA form, the CDR3 reads TGTGCCAGCAGTGAAGGAGGGTCATATGGCTACACCTTC. As protein: CASSEGGSYGYTF.

The V call is TRBV7-2, the J call TRBJ1-4; the D gene is possibly TRBD1 (5 bases). The V and J ends lost 3 bases and 7 bases respectively, with 15 bases between them. The CDR3 spans 15 residues. Germline V gives CDR1 SGHTA, CDR2 FQGNSA. This CDR3 reads CASSFGTGSAEKLFF. CDR3 DNA sequence: TGTGCCAGCAGCTTCGGGACGGGATCGGCTGAAAAACTGTTTTTT.

This clone was detected only once. V and J are TRBV5-8 and TRBJ1-2, with D perhaps TRBD1 (6 bases). V was shortened by 4 bases and J by 3 bases, with 13 bases between the two germline ends. There are 14 residues in the CDR3. Per germline, CDR1 SGHTS and CDR2 YDEGEE. CDR3 in amino acids: CASSPTGGHYGYTF. CDR3 DNA sequence: TGTGCCAGCAGCCCCACGGGGGGCCACTATGGCTACACCTTC.

The chain joins TRBV15 to TRBJ1-4; 7 nucleotides agree with TRBD1. Germline CDR1 and CDR2: LNHNV and YYDKDF (reference sequence). The CDR3 contains 15 residues. With V trimmed by 3 bases and J by 5 bases, 6 bases remained unmatched. The CDR3 region is CATSREGQRNEKLFF. As DNA, the CDR3 is TGTGCCACCAGCAGGGAGGGACAGCGAAATGAAAAACTGTTTTTT.

The gene calls are TRBV10-3 and TRBJ2-7; tentatively, D is TRBD1 (6 bases). The CDR3 spans 19 residues. Trimming removed 10 bases at V and 3 bases at J, with 34 bases between. CDR1 is ENHRY and CDR2 is SYGVKD in the germline V gene. The CDR3, as DNA: TGTGCCACCAACCAGTTACATTCTCCGAACAGGGAAGAAGTCTACGAGCAGTACTTC. It translates to CATNQLHSPNREEVYEQYF.

The chain employs TRBV4-1 and TRBJ2-3; D is ambiguous. This CDR3 is built from 15 residues. The germline V gene encodes CDR1 MGHRA and CDR2 YSYEKL. The germline V and J ends were trimmed by 0 bases and 2 bases, with 9 bases remaining between them. CDR3 in DNA: TGCGCCAGCAGCCAAGACAGGCGCTACACAGATACGCAGTATTTT. This sequence encodes CASSQDRRYTDTQYF.

This rearrangement joins TRBV19 to TRBJ1-4, with a tentative D call TRBD1 (6 bases). CDR1 LNHDA and CDR2 SQIVND come from the germline V gene (reference sequence). Trimming took 6 bases from V and 14 from J, leaving 13 bases between them. The CDR3 contains 11 residues. The CDR3 DNA sequence: TGTGCCAGTAGATTTGGGACAATCCTGTTTTTT. Protein: CASRFGTILFF.

The chain is built from TRBV11-1 and TRBJ2-2; D not certain. Germline V gene lookup returns CDR1 SGHAT and CDR2 FQDESV (reference sequence). This CDR3 spans 15 amino acids. Trimming took off 8 bases at V and 0 bases at J, with 13 bases between the two ends. The CDR3 DNA sequence: TGTGCCAGCCGTCCTGGGGTAGCGAACACCGGGGAGCTGTTTTTT. This gives the protein CASRPGVANTGELFF.

A word on this clone: A read error may account for a junction end that differs from germline. This chain connects TRBV10-3 to TRBJ2-7; maybe TRBD2 (6 bases). The CDR3 has 15 residues. The germline gives CDR1 ENHRY, CDR2 SYGVKD. CDR3 sequence: CAISEATSGSYGQYF. CDR3 nucleotide sequence: TGTGCCATCAGTGAGGCGACCAGCGGGTCCTACGGGCAGTACTTC.

This clone was seen a handful of times. V and J are TRBV10-1 and TRBJ2-6; no definite D call. The CDR3 sequence is 11 residues long. Germline V gene sequence: CDR1 WNHNN, CDR2 SYGVQD (reference sequence). Here the CDR3 DNA reads TGCGAAGGGTCTGGGGCCAACGTCCTGACTTTC. As protein: CEGSGANVLTF.

The V gene is TRBV2, the J gene TRBJ2-2; tentatively, D is TRBD1 (6 bases). Trimming stripped 3 bases from V and 5 bases from J, with 13 bases between. This CDR3 is 15 amino acids long. Germline V lookup: CDR1 SNHLY, CDR2 FYNNEI. In DNA, the CDR3 is TGTGCCAGCAGTGAGTGGGGGCGCGGAACCGGGGAGCTGTTTTTT. Amino acid sequence: CASSEWGRGTGELFF.

The V gene is TRBV9, the J gene TRBJ2-5; 10 bases match TRBD2. This CDR3 comprises 15 residues. Germline CDR1 SGDLS, CDR2 YYNGEE. With V trimmed by 0 bases and J by 5 bases, 4 bases remained unmatched. CDR3: CASSVGASGGETQYF. The CDR3 DNA reads as TGTGCCAGCAGCGTAGGGGCTAGCGGGGGTGAGACCCAGTACTTC.